These T cell receptor beta chains were read from a single sample in a study of shared clonotypes between healthy human individuals. The protocol was immunoSEQ multiplex PCR, while the TCRdb copy is restricted to in-frame clones and leaves out a portion. The profile shows roughly 1,100,000 clones, about 80% of them singletons. The specimen was memory CD4+ T cells sorted from blood. The receptors stem from a man between 18 and 29 years old in good health. The CDR3 runs from the conserved cysteine through the conserved F or W. A D gene is named only where the DNA matches it firmly. Size values are once, few and many counts, or a class for expanded clones, and some rows have none.

clone_size,v_call,j_call,d_call,cdr3_nt,cdr3_aa
once,TRBV7-2,TRBJ1-1,.,TGTGCCAGCAGCTTAACAGCAAACACTGAAGCTTTCTTT,CASSLTANTEAFF
once,TRBV6-1,TRBJ1-6,.,TGTGCCAGCACCCGGGGGGATAATAATTCACCCCTCCACTTT,CASTRGDNNSPLHF
few,TRBV15,TRBJ2-7,TRBD2,TGTGCCACCAGCAAAGGACTAGCGGGAGAATATGATGAGCAGTACTTC,CATSKGLAGEYDEQYF
few,TRBV9,TRBJ2-1,.,TGTGCCAGCAGCGTAGGCCCGGGCGGGGGCTTCTACAATGAGCAGTTCTTC,CASSVGPGGGFYNEQFF
.,TRBV5-8,TRBJ2-4,.,TGTGCCAGCAGCTTCAGTGGGAGTAGCGGCATTCAGTACTTC,CASSFSGSSGIQYF
.,TRBV6-5,TRBJ1-2,TRBD1,TGTGCCAGCAGTTACGGGACAGGGGGCTATGGCTACACCTTC,CASSYGTGGYGYTF
.,TRBV6-1,TRBJ2-2,.,TGTGCCAGCAGAGTTACCAGGGACGGCGGGGAGCTGTTTTTT,CASRVTRDGGELFF
.,TRBV11-2,TRBJ2-1,.,TGTGCCAGCAGCCCCGGGGGTCGATATGAGCAGTTCTTC,CASSPGGRYEQFF
.,TRBV27,TRBJ2-6,.,TGTGCCAGCAGTTTATCTGCAACCAAGTCTGGGGCCAACGTCCTGACTTTC,CASSLSATKSGANVLTF
.,TRBV7-7,TRBJ2-1,TRBD2,TGTGCTAGCAGCCCCTGGACTAGTAATGAGCAGTTCTTC,CASSPWTSNEQFF